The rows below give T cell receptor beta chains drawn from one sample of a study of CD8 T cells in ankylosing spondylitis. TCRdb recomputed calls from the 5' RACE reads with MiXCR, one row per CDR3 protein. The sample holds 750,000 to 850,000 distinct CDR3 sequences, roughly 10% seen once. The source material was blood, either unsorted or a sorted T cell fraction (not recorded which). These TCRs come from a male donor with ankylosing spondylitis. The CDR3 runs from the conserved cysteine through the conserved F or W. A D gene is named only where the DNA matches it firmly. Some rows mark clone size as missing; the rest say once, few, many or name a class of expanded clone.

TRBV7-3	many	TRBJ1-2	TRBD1	TGTGCCAGCAGCTTAGACAGGGACTATGGCTACACCTTC	CASSLDRDYGYTF
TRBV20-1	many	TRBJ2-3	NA	TGCAGCGCGAGCGGAGACACAGATACGCAGTATTTT	CSASGDTDTQYF
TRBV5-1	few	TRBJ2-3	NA	TGCGCCAGCAGCTGGAGGGGGACGACAGATACGCAGTATTTT	CASSWRGTTDTQYF
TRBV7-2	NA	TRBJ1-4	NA	TGTGCCAGCAGCTCGGGGCGCGAAAAACTGTTTTTT	CASSSGREKLFF
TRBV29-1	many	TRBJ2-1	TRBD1	TGCAGCGTAAACAGGGGAAATGAGCAGTTCTTC	CSVNRGNEQFF
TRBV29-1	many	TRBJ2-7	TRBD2	TGCAGCGTTGAAGGCGGGAGGGCGCACTACGAGCAGTACTTC	CSVEGGRAHYEQYF
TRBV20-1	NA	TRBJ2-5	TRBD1	TGCAGTGCTAGAGATGAGGGGGCGAGAGAGACCCAGTACTTC	CSARDEGARETQYF
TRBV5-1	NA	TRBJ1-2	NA	TGCGCCAGCCGGTTGACAGTTACGTATGGCTACACCTTC	CASRLTVTYGYTF
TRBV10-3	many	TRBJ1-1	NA	TGTGCCATCAGGGTCCGGGACGGGAACACTGAAGCTTTCTTT	CAIRVRDGNTEAFF
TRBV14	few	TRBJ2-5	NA	TGTGCCAGCAGCCTACAAACGGCCCTGCCCCAGTACTTC	CASSLQTALPQYF
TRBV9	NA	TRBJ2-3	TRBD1	TGTGCCAGCAGATCGGACAGGGAGAGCGCAGATACGCAGTATTTT	CASRSDRESADTQYF
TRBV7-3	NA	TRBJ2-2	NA	TGTGCCAGCAGCCCTGACAGTCGCGGGGAGCTGTTTTTT	CASSPDSRGELFF
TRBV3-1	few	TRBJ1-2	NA	TGTGCCAGCAGCCCCTCCGGGGCTGGCTACACCTTC	CASSPSGAGYTF
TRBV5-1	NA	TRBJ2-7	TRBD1	TGCGCCAGCAGCAGATCCGGGACAGATTACGAGCAGTACTTC	CASSRSGTDYEQYF
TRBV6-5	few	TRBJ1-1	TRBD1	TGTGCCAGCAGTTACGGGACAGGGAAAACTGAAGCTTTCTTT	CASSYGTGKTEAFF
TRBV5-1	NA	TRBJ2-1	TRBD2	TGCGCCAGCAGCTTGGGGTATAGCGGGAGCTACAATGAGCAGTTCTTC	CASSLGYSGSYNEQFF
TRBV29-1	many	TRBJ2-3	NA	TGCAGCGTTGGCTCGGGGAGGCCGAACACAGATACGCAGTATTTT	CSVGSGRPNTDTQYF
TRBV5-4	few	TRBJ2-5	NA	TGTGCCAGCAGCTCGGCCCGCGGATGGGAGACCACGGAGACCCAGTACTTC	CASSSARGWETTETQYF
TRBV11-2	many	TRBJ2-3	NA	TGTGCCAGCAGCCCAAGCTCCCCTACGCAGTATTTT	CASSPSSPTQYF
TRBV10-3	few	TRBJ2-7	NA	TGTGCCATCCTTGAGTCGCAAGCGGGTTTACACGAGCAGTACTTC	CAILESQAGLHEQYF
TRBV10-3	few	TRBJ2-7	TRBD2	TGTGCCATCAGTGTTAGCGGGGGGGCCTGGGAGCAGTACTTC	CAISVSGGAWEQYF
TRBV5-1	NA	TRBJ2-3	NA	TGCGCCAGCAGCTTGGCCCTGGTGAGGGATACGCAGTATTTT	CASSLALVRDTQYF
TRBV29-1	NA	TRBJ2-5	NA	TGCAGCGTTGACCGGCAGCAGGAGACCCAGTACTTC	CSVDRQQETQYF
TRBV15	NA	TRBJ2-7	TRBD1	TGTGCCACCAGCAGAGGGGGTGGGACAGAAGTCTCAGAGCAGTACTTC	CATSRGGGTEVSEQYF
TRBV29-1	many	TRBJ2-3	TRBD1	TGCAGCGCAGAGATAGGGACAGGGGCGGATACGCAGTATTTT	CSAEIGTGADTQYF
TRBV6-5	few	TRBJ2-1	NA	TGTGCCAGCAGTTACTCGCTCCGGAGGGCTAATGAGCAGTTCTTC	CASSYSLRRANEQFF